The 31 T cell receptor beta chains below come from one sample, sequenced in a study of T cell responses to AZD1222 COVID-19 vaccine. Measured with immunoSEQ multiplex PCR; TCRdb has only the in-frame clones, and not every one. The profile shows about 180,000 clones, around 88% of them singletons. This specimen consisted of peripheral blood, obtained 28 days after the second AZD1222 dose. The receptors shown here come from an adult who received the AZD1222 COVID-19 vaccine.

The chain employs TRBV4-3 and TRBJ1-2; 9 bases fit TRBD1. From germline, CDR1 is LGHNA and CDR2 YSLEER. The CDR3 sequence is 15 residues long. V gave up 6 bases and J gave up 8 bases; unmatched junction bases: 13. The CDR3 nucleotides are TGCGCCAGCAGGGGGACAGGGAGGGAGGGAGAGGGCTACACCTTC. It is translated as CASRGTGREGEGYTF.

The rearrangement links TRBV11-2 to TRBJ2-1; 8 bases map to TRBD2. J was trimmed by 4 bases and V by 1 base; bases with no gene match: 12. The CDR3 sequence is 18 residues long. Germline CDR1 and CDR2: SGHAT and FQNNGV. The CDR3 loop is CASSLVDLRGAEYNEQFF. DNA for the CDR3: TGTGCCAGCAGCTTAGTGGATCTGCGGGGGGCCGAATACAATGAGCAGTTCTTC.

The V and J genes are TRBV6-2 or TRBV6-3 and TRBJ2-5, with TRBD2 matching 12 bases. Germline values: CDR1 MNHEY, CDR2 SVGEGT. The length of the CDR3 is 17 residues. V lost 2 bases, J lost 0 bases, and 4 bases stayed unmatched. CDR3 sequence: CASSYGLAGGDQETQYF. CDR3 bases: TGTGCCAGCAGTTACGGGCTAGCGGGGGGGGACCAAGAGACCCAGTACTTC.

This clone turned up a few times. The CDR3 coding sequence is TGTGCCAGCAGCCAAGGACAGGGGGGGGCCAACGTCCTGACTTTC. This gives the protein CASSQGQGGANVLTF. The V call is TRBV3-1 (or the pseudogene TRBV3-2), the J call TRBJ2-6; TRBD1 agrees at 8 bases. J was trimmed by 4 bases and V by 1 base; bases with no gene match: 0. The CDR3 length is 15 residues. Germline CDR1 and CDR2: LGHDT and YNNKEL (reference sequence).

The gene calls are TRBV5-6 and TRBJ1-1; no reliable D call. CDR1 is SGHDT, CDR2 YYEEEE, per germline. Trimming took off 0 bases at V and 4 bases at J, with 10 bases between the two ends. The CDR3 covers 14 residues. CDR3 in amino acids: CASSLGVGTTEAFF. CDR3 DNA: TGTGCCAGCAGCTTGGGGGTGGGTACCACTGAAGCTTTCTTT.

The chain has TRBV7-3 and TRBJ2-2, with D perhaps matching TRBD1 (6 bases). This CDR3 comprises 13 residues. Trimming removed 5 bases from V and 7 bases from J, with 11 bases in between. Germline V gene sequence: CDR1 SGHTA, CDR2 FQGTGA. CDR3 in DNA: TGTGCCAGCAGCAATAGGGGGATCGGGGAGCTGTTTTTT. It codes for CASSNRGIGELFF. Variable domain in full (rest from reference TRBV7-3 and TRBJ2-2): GAGVSQTPSNKVTEKGKYVELRCDPISGHTALYWYRQSLGQGPEFLIYFQGTGAADDSGLPNDRFFAVRPEGSVSTLKIQRTERGDSAVYLCASSNRGIGELFFGEGSRLTVL.

The V call is TRBV4-1, the J call TRBJ1-2, with 7 bases matching TRBD1. V shed 5 bases and J 3 bases; nucleotides not matched to a gene: 9. Per the germline V gene, CDR1 is MGHRA and CDR2 is YSYEKL. The CDR3 spans 15 residues. The CDR3 sequence: CASSNSDRKDYGYTF. The CDR3, as DNA: TGCGCCAGCAGCAATTCGGACAGGAAGGACTATGGCTACACCTTC.

V gene TRBV7-3 combines with J gene TRBJ2-7, with D maybe TRBD1 (7 bases). V shed 5 bases and J shed 6 bases, with 14 bases lying between them. The CDR3 length is 13 residues. Germline V CDR1 and CDR2: SGHTA, FQGTGA. The CDR3 sequence is CASSVNRGGEQYF. In nucleotides, the CDR3 is TGTGCCAGCAGCGTCAACAGGGGAGGCGAGCAGTACTTC.

This clone has just one count. The CDR3 bases are TGTGCCACCAGCAGAGATCGGGGGGTTAATCAGCCCCAGCATTTT. It specifies CATSRDRGVNQPQHF. The chain couples TRBV15 to TRBJ1-5, with D perhaps matching TRBD1 (5 bases). Trimming took 0 bases from V and 4 from J, leaving 10 bases between them. Per germline, CDR1 LNHNV and CDR2 YYDKDF (reference sequence). The CDR3 totals 15 residues.

This clone was counted a single time. The CDR3 DNA sequence: TGTGCCAGCAGCCAAGATGGGGTATATAATTCACCCCTCCACTTT. This gives the protein CASSQDGVYNSPLHF. V gene TRBV14 combines with J gene TRBJ1-6, with no clear D. Trimming took off 0 bases at V and 4 bases at J, with 7 bases between the two ends. Germline lookup yields CDR1 SGHDN and CDR2 FVKESK. This CDR3 is 15 amino acids long. The entire variable domain, with the rest obtained from reference TRBV14 and TRBJ1-6, is as follows: EAGVTQFPSHSVIEKGQTVTLRCDPISGHDNLYWYRRVMGKEIKFLLHFVKESKQDESGMPNNRFLAERTGGTYSTLKVQPAELEDSGVYFCASSQDGVYNSPLHFGNGTRLTVT.

This clone occurred once. The chain's CDR3 is CASSEGTSGGADTQYF. The CDR3 bases are TGTGCCAGCAGCGAAGGGACTAGCGGGGGGGCGGATACGCAGTATTTT. This chain links TRBV6-4 with TRBJ2-3; TRBD2 matches 16 bases. The CDR3 has 16 amino acids. Trimming removed 6 bases from V and 6 bases from J; junction bases left unmatched: 6. CDR1 and CDR2 from the germline V gene are MRHNA and SNTAGT.

The chain employs TRBV5-5 and TRBJ1-6; 7 positions match TRBD1. Germline V CDR1 and CDR2: SGHKS, YYEKEE (reference sequence). The CDR3 runs to 15 residues. The V and J ends lost 0 bases and 6 bases, in that order; junction bases with no gene match: 3. CDR3 amino acids: CASSLGAGGNSPLHF. Written as DNA, the CDR3 is TGTGCCAGCAGCTTGGGGGCAGGGGGTAATTCACCCCTCCACTTT.

The gene calls are TRBV30 and TRBJ1-6, with a possible D match to TRBD1 (6 bases). Trimming took 4 bases from V and 15 from J, leaving 19 bases between them. The CDR3 totals 13 residues. CDR1 is GTSNPN, CDR2 SVGIG, per germline (reference sequence). The CDR3 sequence is CAWNPGGRGHLHF. The CDR3 nucleotides read TGTGCCTGGAACCCCGGGGGCAGGGGACACCTCCACTTT.

The chain employs TRBV5-1 and TRBJ1-5, with TRBD1 as a possible D gene (6 bases). The ends were cut back, 0 bases at V and 5 bases at J, with 12 bases in the middle. The length of the CDR3 is 15 residues. The V gene's germline CDR1 is SGHRS and CDR2 YFSETQ. The CDR3 DNA is TGCGCCAGCAGCTTGGTATCAGGGGAAGATCAGCCCCAGCATTTT. Residues: CASSLVSGEDQPQHF.

V gene TRBV5-5 combines with J gene TRBJ2-7, with 10 bases lining up with TRBD1. The V gene end was trimmed by 2 bases and the J gene end by 4 bases; junction bases not matched to a gene: 9. CDR1 and CDR2 (germline): SGHKS, YYEKEE (reference sequence). The CDR3 is 16 residues long. The CDR3 loop reads CASSFKPGQGTYEQYF. The CDR3 DNA sequence: TGTGCCAGCAGCTTTAAACCGGGACAGGGGACATACGAGCAGTACTTC.

This rearrangement joins TRBV3-1 (or the pseudogene TRBV3-2) to TRBJ1-1, with no clear D. Trimming cost V 7 bases and J 1 base, with 7 bases left between them. CDR3 size: 12 residues. The germline CDR1 and CDR2 sequences are LGHDT and YNNKEL (reference sequence). The CDR3 nucleotides read TGTGCCAGCACCCACAGGAACACTGAAGCTTTCTTT. This encodes CASTHRNTEAFF.

The chain carries TRBV11-2 and TRBJ2-2, with D perhaps being TRBD1 or TRBD2 (5 bases each). The germline V and J ends were trimmed by 3 bases and 6 bases, with 17 bases remaining between them. The CDR3 sequence is 16 residues long. Germline V CDR1 and CDR2: SGHAT, FQNNGV. The CDR3 here is CASSLANLRGAGELFF. The DNA for the CDR3 is TGTGCCAGCAGCTTGGCCAACCTCCGGGGCGCCGGGGAGCTGTTTTTT.

The genes are TRBV7-2 and TRBJ1-1; D is undetermined. V lost 6 bases and J lost 4, with 18 bases in between. The CDR3 spans 15 residues. Germline V gene sequence: CDR1 SGHTA, CDR2 FQGNSA. CDR3 amino acids: CASSLPRRAGTEAFF. CDR3 nucleotides: TGTGCCAGCAGTCTTCCTAGAAGGGCGGGCACTGAAGCTTTCTTT.

The chain joins TRBV6-1 to TRBJ2-6; D ambiguous. The ends were cut back, 2 bases at V and 0 bases at J, with 5 bases in the middle. This CDR3 spans 15 amino acids. Germline CDR1 reads MNHNS; CDR2 reads SASEGT. The CDR3 loop reads CASSERHSGANVLTF. The CDR3 coding sequence is TGTGCCAGCAGTGAAAGGCACTCTGGGGCCAACGTCCTGACTTTC.

The chain recombines TRBV30 with TRBJ1-5, with TRBD1 identical over 11 bases. Germline values: CDR1 GTSNPN, CDR2 SVGIG (reference sequence). The CDR3 runs to 14 residues. The V gene end was trimmed by 3 bases and the J gene end by 4 bases; junction bases not matched to a gene: 2. This CDR3 reads CAWSGTGGNQPQHF. The DNA for the CDR3 is TGTGCCTGGAGCGGGACAGGGGGAAATCAGCCCCAGCATTTT.

This chain links TRBV19 with TRBJ1-3, with 8 bases matching TRBD1. The CDR3 has 16 amino acids. Losses at the gene ends were 5 bases for V and 1 base for J; bases not matched to a gene: 7. Per the germline V gene, CDR1 is LNHDA and CDR2 is SQIVND (reference sequence). CDR3 in amino acids: CASSYRDRSSGNTIYF. Written as DNA, the CDR3 is TGTGCCAGTAGTTACCGGGACAGGAGTTCTGGAAACACCATATATTTT.

CDR3: CASSELAGAFTGELFF. The CDR3 bases are TGTGCCAGCAGTGAGCTAGCGGGAGCCTTCACCGGGGAGCTGTTTTTT. This chain connects TRBV6-4 to TRBJ2-2; 10 bases map to TRBD2. V shed 3 bases and J 4 bases; nucleotides not matched to a gene: 5. This CDR3 has 16 amino acids. Per germline, CDR1 MRHNA and CDR2 SNTAGT.

The genes are TRBV19 and TRBJ1-5, with D perhaps TRBD1 (6 bases). The V gene lost 5 bases and the J gene lost 6 bases, with 14 bases spanning the gap. This CDR3 region has 14 residues. Germline V gives CDR1 LNHDA, CDR2 SQIVND (reference sequence). CDR3 nucleotide sequence: TGTGCCAGTAGTGCCTTCAGGGGAGTTCAGCCCCAGCATTTT. As protein: CASSAFRGVQPQHF.

V is TRBV19 and J is TRBJ1-2; tentative D call: TRBD1 (5 bases). Germline CDR1 reads LNHDA; CDR2 reads SQIVND (reference sequence). The CDR3 contains 13 residues. V was shortened by 2 bases and J by 2 bases, with 6 bases between the two germline ends. The CDR3 loop is CASSIRQNYGYTF. As DNA, the CDR3 is TGTGCCAGTAGTATACGACAGAACTATGGCTACACCTTC. Full variable domain (remainder filled in from reference TRBV19 and TRBJ1-2): DGGITQSPKYLFRKEGQNVTLSCEQNLNHDAMYWYRQDPGQGLRLIYYSQIVNDFQKGDIAEGYSVSREKKESFPLTVTSAQKNPTAFYLCASSIRQNYGYTFGSGTRLTVV.

Concerning this clone itself: The junction departs from the called germline gene at one end, perhaps through a read error. The chain has TRBV3-1 (or the pseudogene TRBV3-2) and TRBJ1-2; TRBD1 might be the D (5 bases). The CDR3 length is 13 residues. Germline V lookup: CDR1 LGHDT, CDR2 YNNKEL (reference sequence). The CDR3 DNA sequence: TGTGCCAGCAGCCGGGCCAGTGCCCCCGGGACTGACTTC. The encoded protein is CASSRASAPGTDF.

With regard to this clone: The germline gene is not matched at one end of the junction; a read error may be the cause. This chain uses TRBV30 with TRBJ2-2; TRBD2 matches 9 bases. Germline CDR1 GTSNPN, CDR2 SVGIG (reference sequence). The CDR3 is 15 residues long. DNA of the CDR3: TGTGCCTGGAGTCGCGGGGGGGCGACCACCGGGGAACTGTTTTTT. Its translation is CAWSRGGATTGELFF.

The V call is TRBV30, the J call TRBJ2-6; D is unclear. Trimming left V 4 bases short and J 3 bases short, with 10 bases between. The CDR3 sequence is 14 residues long. The germline gives CDR1 GTSNPN, CDR2 SVGIG (reference sequence). For the CDR3, the DNA is TGTGCCTGGATGGTGGCTGGTGGGGCCAACGTCCTGACTTTC. Its translation is CAWMVAGGANVLTF.

This clone was observed a single time. The chain is built from TRBV3-1 (or the pseudogene TRBV3-2) and TRBJ2-5; unclear D gene. Germline V gives CDR1 LGHDT, CDR2 YNNKEL (reference sequence). Trimming removed 0 bases at V and 5 bases at J, with 13 bases between. The CDR3 consists of 15 residues. The CDR3 bases are TGTGCCAGCAGCCAAGATGCGGCTACTCGCGAGACCCAGTACTTC. Protein: CASSQDAATRETQYF.

The J gene is TRBJ2-2, the V gene TRBV5-1; 12 bases line up with TRBD2. The junction had 12 bases not matched to a gene; V was cut back by 2 bases and J by 7 bases. The CDR3 contains 18 residues. Germline CDR1 and CDR2: SGHRS and YFSETQ. CDR3 in DNA: TGCGCCAGCAGCTTCCCTAGCGGGGGGGCCGGAGATCTCGGGGAGCTGTTTTTT. Its protein is CASSFPSGGAGDLGELFF.

This clone was seen more than once but under ten times. V is TRBV11-3 and J is TRBJ1-1; 7 positions match TRBD1. The CDR3 is 17 amino acids. Germline assignment: CDR1 SGHNT and CDR2 YENEEA. Trimming at V came to 5 bases and at J to 3 bases, leaving 15 bases not matched to a gene. The CDR3: CASSTDRNRKRDTEAFF. As DNA, the CDR3 is TGTGCCAGCAGCACGGACAGGAATAGAAAAAGAGACACTGAAGCTTTCTTT.

The rearrangement uses TRBV5-1 and TRBJ1-3, with D possibly being TRBD1 (5 bases). Per germline, CDR1 SGHRS and CDR2 YFSETQ. CDR3 length: 15 residues. V lost 0 bases, J lost 2 bases, and 9 bases lay in between. CDR3 residues: CASSLAGTTGNTIYF. In DNA, the CDR3 is TGCGCCAGCAGCTTGGCCGGGACGACTGGAAACACCATATATTTT.